This TCR beta chain was sequenced during a study of blood T cell repertoires in COVID-19. Study-wide context: From the United States, Italy and Spain came samples of acute and convalescent COVID-19.

Original data processing: How many nucleated cells were present was estimated from reference gene primer amplification. The data were produced by immunoSEQ multiplex PCR, yet TCRdb's version contains in-frame clones alone and is incomplete. D and trimming were read from the DNA, whereas the V and J calls and clone size are those reported in that table. The profile shows about 75,000 clones, around 90% of them singletons. This CDR3 comprises 16 residues. Germline V gene sequence: CDR1 MNHNS, CDR2 SASEGT. Trimming removed 4 bases at V and 0 bases at J, with 15 bases between. Sample: peripheral blood. The rearrangement links TRBV6-1 to TRBJ1-1, with TRBD1 as a possible D gene (5 bases). This TCR derives from a human donor in a cohort sampled during active COVID-19. CDR3 in amino acids: CASSGKVGTLNTEAFF. As DNA, the CDR3 is TGTGCCAGCAGTGGGAAGGTTGGGACTTTGAACACTGAAGCTTTCTTT.